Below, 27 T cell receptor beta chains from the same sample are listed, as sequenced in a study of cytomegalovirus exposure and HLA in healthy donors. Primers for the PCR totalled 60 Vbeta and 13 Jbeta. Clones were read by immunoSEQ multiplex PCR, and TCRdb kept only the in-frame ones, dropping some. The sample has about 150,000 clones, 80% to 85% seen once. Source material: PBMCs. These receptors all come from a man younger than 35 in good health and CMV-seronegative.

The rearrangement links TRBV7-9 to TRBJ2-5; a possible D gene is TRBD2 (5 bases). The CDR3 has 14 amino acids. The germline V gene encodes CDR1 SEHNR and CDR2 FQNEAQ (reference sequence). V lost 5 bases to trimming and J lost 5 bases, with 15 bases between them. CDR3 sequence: CASSPEASWETQYF. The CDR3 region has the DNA TGTGCCAGCAGCCCAGAGGCTAGCTGGGAGACCCAGTACTTC.

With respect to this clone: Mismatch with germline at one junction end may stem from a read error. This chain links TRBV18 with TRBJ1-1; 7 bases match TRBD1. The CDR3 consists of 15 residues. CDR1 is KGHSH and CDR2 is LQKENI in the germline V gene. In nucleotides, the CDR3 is TGTACCAGCTCACCACCGCAGGGGGTGAACACTGAAGCTTTCTTT. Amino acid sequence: CTSSPPQGVNTEAFF.

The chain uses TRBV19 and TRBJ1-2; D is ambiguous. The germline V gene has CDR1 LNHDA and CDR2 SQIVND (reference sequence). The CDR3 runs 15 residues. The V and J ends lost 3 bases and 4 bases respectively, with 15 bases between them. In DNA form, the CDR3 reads TGTGCCAGTAGTATCCAAACAGATCCGGTCTATGGCTACACCTTC. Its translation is CASSIQTDPVYGYTF.

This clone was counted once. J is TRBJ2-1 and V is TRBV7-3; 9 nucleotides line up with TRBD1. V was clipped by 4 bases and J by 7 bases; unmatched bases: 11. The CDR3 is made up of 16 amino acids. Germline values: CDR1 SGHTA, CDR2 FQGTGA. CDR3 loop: CASSSARDRVYNEQFF. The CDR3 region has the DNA TGTGCCAGCAGCTCCGCCCGGGACAGGGTTTATAATGAGCAGTTCTTC.

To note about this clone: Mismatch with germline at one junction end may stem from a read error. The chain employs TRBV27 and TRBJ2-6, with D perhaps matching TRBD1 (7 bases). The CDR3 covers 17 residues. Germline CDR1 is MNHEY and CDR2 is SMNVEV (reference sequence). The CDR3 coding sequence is TGTGCCAGCAGTTCCAGGGGGGAAGTGTTTGGGGCCAACGGCCTGACTTTC. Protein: CASSSRGEVFGANGLTF.

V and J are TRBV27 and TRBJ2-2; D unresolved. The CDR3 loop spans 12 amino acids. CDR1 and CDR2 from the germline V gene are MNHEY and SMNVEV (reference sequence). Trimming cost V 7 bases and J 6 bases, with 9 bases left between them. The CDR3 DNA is TGTGCCAGCATCGCAGGCTCCGGGGAGCTGTTTTTT. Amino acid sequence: CASIAGSGELFF.

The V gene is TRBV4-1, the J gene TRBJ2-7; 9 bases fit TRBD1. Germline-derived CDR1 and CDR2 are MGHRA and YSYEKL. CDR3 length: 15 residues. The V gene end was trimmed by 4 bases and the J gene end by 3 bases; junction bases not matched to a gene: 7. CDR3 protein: CASSRGQGPIYEQYF. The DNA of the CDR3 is TGCGCCAGCAGCCGAGGACAGGGGCCAATCTACGAGCAGTACTTC.

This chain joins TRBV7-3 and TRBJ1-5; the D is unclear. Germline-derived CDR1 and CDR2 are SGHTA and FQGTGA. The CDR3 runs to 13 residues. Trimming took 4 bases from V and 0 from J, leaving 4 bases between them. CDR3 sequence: CASSSHSNQPQHF. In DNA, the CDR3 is TGTGCCAGCAGCTCCCATAGCAATCAGCCCCAGCATTTT.

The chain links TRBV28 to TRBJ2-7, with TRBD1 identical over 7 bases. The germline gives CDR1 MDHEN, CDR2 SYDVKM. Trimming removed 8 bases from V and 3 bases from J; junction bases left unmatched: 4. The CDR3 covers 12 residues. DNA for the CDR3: TGTGCCAGCCGGGACAGTTACTACGAGCAGTACTTC. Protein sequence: CASRDSYYEQYF. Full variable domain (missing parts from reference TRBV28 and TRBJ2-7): DVKVTQSSRYLVKRTGEKVFLECVQDMDHENMFWYRQDPGLGLRLIYFSYDVKMKEKGDIPEGYSVSREKKERFSLILESASTNQTSMYLCASRDSYYEQYFGPGTRLTVT.

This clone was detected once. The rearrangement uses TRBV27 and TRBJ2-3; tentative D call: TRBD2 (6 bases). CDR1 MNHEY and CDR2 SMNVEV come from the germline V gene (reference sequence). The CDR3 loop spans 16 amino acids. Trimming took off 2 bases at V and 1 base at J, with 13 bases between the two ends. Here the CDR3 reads CASSLGLALGTDTQYF. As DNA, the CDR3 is TGTGCCAGCAGTTTAGGGCTAGCGCTAGGCACAGATACGCAGTATTTT.

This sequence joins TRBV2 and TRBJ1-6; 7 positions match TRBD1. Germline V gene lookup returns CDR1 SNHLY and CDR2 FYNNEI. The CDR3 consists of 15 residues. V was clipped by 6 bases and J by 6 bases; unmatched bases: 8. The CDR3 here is CASSLQQGPNSPLHF. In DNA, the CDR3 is TGTGCCAGCAGCCTCCAACAGGGGCCTAATTCACCCCTCCACTTT.

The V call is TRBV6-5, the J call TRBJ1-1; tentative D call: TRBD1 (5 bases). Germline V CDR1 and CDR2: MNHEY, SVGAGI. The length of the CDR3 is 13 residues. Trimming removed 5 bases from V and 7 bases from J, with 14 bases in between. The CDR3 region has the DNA TGTGCCAGCAGTGAAGGGGCAGGGTTTGAAGCTTTCTTT. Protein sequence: CASSEGAGFEAFF.

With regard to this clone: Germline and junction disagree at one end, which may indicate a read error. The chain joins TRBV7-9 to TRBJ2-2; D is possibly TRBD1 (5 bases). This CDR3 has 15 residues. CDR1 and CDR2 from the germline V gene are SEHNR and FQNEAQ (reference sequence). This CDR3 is CSSSETVLPTGELFF. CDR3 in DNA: TGTTCCAGCAGCGAGACAGTACTGCCAACCGGGGAGCTGTTTTTT.

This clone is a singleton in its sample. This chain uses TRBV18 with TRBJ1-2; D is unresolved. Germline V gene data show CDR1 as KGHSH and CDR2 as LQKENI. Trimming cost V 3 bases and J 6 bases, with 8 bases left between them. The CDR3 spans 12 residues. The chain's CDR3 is CASSPSSDGYTF. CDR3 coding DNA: TGTGCCAGCTCACCCTCCTCCGATGGCTACACCTTC.

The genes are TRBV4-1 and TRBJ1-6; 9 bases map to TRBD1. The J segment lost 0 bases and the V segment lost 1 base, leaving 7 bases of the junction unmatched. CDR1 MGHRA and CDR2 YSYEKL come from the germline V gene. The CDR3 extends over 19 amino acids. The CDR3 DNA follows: TGCGCCAGCAGCCAAGGGACAGGGGAGGGGAGCTCCTATAATTCACCCCTCCACTTT. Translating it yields CASSQGTGEGSSYNSPLHF.

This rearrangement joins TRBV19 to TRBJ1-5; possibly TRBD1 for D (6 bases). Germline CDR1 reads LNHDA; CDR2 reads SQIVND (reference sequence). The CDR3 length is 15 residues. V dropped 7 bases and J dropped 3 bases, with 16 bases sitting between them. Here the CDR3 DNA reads TGTGCCAGTAACGGACAGAGATATTTCAATCAGCCCCAGCATTTT. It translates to CASNGQRYFNQPQHF.

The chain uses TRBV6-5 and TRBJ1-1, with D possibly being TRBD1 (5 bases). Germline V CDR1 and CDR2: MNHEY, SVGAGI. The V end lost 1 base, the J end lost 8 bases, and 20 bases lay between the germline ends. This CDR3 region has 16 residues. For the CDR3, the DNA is TGTGCCAGCAGTTACTTTCTCGGGGGAGTGGAGGCAGAAGCTTTCTTT. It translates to CASSYFLGGVEAEAFF.

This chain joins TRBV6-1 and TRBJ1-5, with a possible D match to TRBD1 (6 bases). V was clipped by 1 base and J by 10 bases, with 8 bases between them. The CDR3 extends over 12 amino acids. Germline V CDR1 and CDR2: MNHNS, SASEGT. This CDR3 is CASSEVTGPQHF. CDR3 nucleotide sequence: TGTGCCAGCAGTGAAGTGACAGGTCCCCAGCATTTT.

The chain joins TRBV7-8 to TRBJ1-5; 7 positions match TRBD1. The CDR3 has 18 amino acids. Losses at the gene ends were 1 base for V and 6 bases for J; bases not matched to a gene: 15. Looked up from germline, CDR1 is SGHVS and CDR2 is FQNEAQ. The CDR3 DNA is TGTGCCAGCAGCTTAGGAGGGGGTACAGGGGCCACGTTTCAGCCCCAGCATTTT. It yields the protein CASSLGGGTGATFQPQHF.

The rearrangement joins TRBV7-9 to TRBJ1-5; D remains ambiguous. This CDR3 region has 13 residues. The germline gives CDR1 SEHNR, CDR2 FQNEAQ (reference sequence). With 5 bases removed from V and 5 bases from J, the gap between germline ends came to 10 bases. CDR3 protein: CASSLHGDQPQHF. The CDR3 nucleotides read TGTGCCAGCAGCCTGCACGGGGATCAGCCCCAGCATTTT.

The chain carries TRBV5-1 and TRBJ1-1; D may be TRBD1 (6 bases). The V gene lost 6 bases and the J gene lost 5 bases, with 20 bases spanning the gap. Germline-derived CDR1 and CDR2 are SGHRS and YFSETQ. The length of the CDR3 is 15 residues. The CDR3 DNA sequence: TGCGCCAGCATCAAGGGCCCCCCCCAGGGGACTGAAGCTTTCTTT. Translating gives CASIKGPPQGTEAFF.

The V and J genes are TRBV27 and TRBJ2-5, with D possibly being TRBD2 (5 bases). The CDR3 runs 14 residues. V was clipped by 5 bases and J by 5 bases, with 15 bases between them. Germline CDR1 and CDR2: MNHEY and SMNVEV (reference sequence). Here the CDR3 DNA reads TGTGCCAGCAGTCAAGACGCGGGCCGGGAGACCCAGTACTTC. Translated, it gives CASSQDAGRETQYF.

The CDR3 coding sequence is TGTGCCAGCAGTTTATTGCAACACCAGCCCCAGCATTTT. Translation gives CASSLLQHQPQHF. J is TRBJ1-5 and V is TRBV28, with no clear D. The CDR3 is 13 residues long. Germline assignment: CDR1 MDHEN and CDR2 SYDVKM. With 1 base removed from V and 7 bases from J, the gap between germline ends came to 8 bases. Using reference TRBV28 and TRBJ1-5 for the parts outside the CDR3, the full variable domain is DVKVTQSSRYLVKRTGEKVFLECVQDMDHENMFWYRQDPGLGLRLIYFSYDVKMKEKGDIPEGYSVSREKKERFSLILESASTNQTSMYLCASSLLQHQPQHFGDGTRLSIL.

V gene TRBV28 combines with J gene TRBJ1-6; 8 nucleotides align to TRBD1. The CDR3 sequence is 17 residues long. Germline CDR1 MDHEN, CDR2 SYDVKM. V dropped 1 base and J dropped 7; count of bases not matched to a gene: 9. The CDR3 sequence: CASSLSGGTGGNSPLHF. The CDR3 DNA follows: TGTGCCAGCAGTTTATCGGGCGGGACAGGAGGAAATTCACCCCTCCACTTT.

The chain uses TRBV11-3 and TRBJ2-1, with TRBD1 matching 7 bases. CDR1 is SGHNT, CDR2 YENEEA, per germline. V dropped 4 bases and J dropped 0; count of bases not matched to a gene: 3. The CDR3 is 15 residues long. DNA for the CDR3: TGTGCCAGCAGCTATAGACAGGGCTCCTACAATGAGCAGTTCTTC. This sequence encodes CASSYRQGSYNEQFF. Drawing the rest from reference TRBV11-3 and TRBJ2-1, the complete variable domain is EAGVVQSPRYKIIEKKQPVAFWCNPISGHNTLYWYLQNLGQGPELLIRYENEEAVDDSQLPKDRFSAERLKGVDSTLKIQPAELGDSAVYLCASSYRQGSYNEQFFGPGTRLTVL.

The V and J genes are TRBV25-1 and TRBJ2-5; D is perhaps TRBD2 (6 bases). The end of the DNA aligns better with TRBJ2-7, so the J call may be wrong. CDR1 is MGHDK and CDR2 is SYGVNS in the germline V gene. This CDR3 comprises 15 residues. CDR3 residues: CASGGASEQTYEQYF. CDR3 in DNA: TGTGCCAGCGGTGGGGCTAGCGAGCAGACCTACGAGCAGTACTTC.

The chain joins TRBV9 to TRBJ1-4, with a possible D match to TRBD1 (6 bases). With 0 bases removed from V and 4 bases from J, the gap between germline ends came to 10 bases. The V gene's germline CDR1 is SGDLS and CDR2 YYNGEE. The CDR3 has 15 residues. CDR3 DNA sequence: TGTGCCAGCAGCGTAGGGGGGCAGTTTAATGAAAAACTGTTTTTT. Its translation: CASSVGGQFNEKLFF.